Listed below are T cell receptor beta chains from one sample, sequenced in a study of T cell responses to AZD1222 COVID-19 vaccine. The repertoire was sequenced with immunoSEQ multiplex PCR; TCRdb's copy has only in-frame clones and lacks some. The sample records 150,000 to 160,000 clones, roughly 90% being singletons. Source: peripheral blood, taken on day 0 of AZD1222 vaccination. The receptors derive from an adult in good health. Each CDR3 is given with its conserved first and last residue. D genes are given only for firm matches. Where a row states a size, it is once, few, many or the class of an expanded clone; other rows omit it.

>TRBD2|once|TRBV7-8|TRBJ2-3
CASKRAGGLTDTQYF
TGTGCCAGCAAAAGGGCGGGGGGCCTCACAGATACGCAGTATTTT
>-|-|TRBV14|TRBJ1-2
CASSQGQGGYGYTF
TGTGCCAGCAGCCAAGGCCAGGGAGGCTATGGCTACACCTTC
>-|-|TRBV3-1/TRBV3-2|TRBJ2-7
CASSHGPFPAEQYF
TGTGCCAGCAGCCACGGCCCTTTTCCCGCCGAGCAGTACTTC
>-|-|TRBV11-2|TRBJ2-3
CASSPQVEIGRAADTQYF
TGTGCCAGCAGCCCGCAGGTGGAAATCGGCAGGGCTGCAGATACGCAGTATTTT
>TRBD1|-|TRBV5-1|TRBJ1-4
CASSLTGGTYNEKLFF
TGCGCCAGCAGCTTGACAGGGGGCACATACAATGAAAAACTGTTTTTT
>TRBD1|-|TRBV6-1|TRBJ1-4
CASREGIGTVNEKLFF
TGTGCCAGCAGGGAAGGGATAGGGACAGTTAATGAAAAACTGTTTTTT
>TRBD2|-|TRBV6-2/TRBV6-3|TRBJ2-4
CASSYSSLAGGAKNIQYF
TGTGCCAGCAGTTACTCTAGTCTAGCGGGGGGTGCCAAAAACATTCAGTACTTC
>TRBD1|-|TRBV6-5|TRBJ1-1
CASTLTGGTEAFF
TGTGCCAGCACCCTCACAGGGGGAACTGAAGCTTTCTTT
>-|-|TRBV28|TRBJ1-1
CASRMTVAYTEAFF
TGTGCCAGCAGGATGACAGTAGCCTACACTGAAGCTTTCTTT
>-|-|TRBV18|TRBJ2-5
CASSPQQGQETQYF
TGTGCCAGCTCACCCCAACAGGGACAAGAGACCCAGTACTTC
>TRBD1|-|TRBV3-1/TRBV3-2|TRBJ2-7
CASSRGQGSREQYF
TGTGCCAGCAGCCGCGGACAGGGATCTCGGGAGCAGTACTTC
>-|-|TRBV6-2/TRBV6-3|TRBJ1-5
CASSYGPNNQPQHF
TGTGCCAGCAGTTATGGCCCGAACAATCAGCCCCAGCATTTT
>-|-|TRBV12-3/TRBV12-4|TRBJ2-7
CASSWGSSYEQYF
TGTGCCAGCAGTTGGGGCAGCTCCTACGAGCAGTACTTC
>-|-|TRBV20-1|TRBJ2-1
CSASIRGGGFSNEQFF
TGCAGTGCTAGTATAAGAGGCGGGGGCTTCTCCAATGAGCAGTTCTTC
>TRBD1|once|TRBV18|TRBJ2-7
CASSPGQGDEQYF
TGTGCCAGCTCACCAGGACAGGGCGACGAGCAGTACTTC
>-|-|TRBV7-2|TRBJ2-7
CASSMNGGPYEQYF
TGTGCCAGCAGCATGAACGGGGGCCCCTACGAGCAGTACTTC
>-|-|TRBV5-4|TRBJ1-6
CASSLGPGRNSPLHF
TGTGCCAGCAGCTTGGGTCCGGGGAGGAATTCACCCCTCCACTTT
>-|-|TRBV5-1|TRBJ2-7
CASSQTAGSDEQYF
TGCGCCAGCAGCCAGACGGCGGGGTCCGACGAGCAGTACTTC
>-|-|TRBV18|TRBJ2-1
CASSPARGSSYNEQFF
TGTGCCAGCTCACCCGCGAGGGGGAGCTCCTACAATGAGCAGTTCTTC
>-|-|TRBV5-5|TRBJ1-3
CASSRDFGNTIYF
TGTGCCAGCAGCCGGGACTTTGGAAACACCATATATTTT
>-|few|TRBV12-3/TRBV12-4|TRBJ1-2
CASSPGPPAGYTF
TGTGCCAGCAGCCCCGGGCCCCCCGCAGGCTACACCTTC
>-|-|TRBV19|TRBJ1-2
CATNSGTLGYTF
TGTGCCACCAATTCAGGGACCTTAGGCTACACCTTC
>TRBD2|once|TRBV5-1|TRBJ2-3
CASSFTTGTSGIRTDTQYF
TGCGCCAGCAGCTTTACTACCGGGACTAGCGGAATCCGCACAGATACGCAGTATTTT
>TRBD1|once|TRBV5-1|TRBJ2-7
CASSQDRYEQYF
TGCGCCAGCAGCCAGGACAGGTACGAGCAGTACTTC
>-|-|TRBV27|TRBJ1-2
CASRRNPGANYGYTF
TGTGCCAGCCGACGGAATCCAGGGGCTAACTATGGCTACACCTTC
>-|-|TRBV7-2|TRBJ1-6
CASSLGTINSPLHF
TGTGCCAGCAGCTTAGGGACCATAAATTCACCCCTCCACTTT
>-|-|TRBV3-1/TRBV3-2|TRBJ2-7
CASSQYQGTRYEQYF
TGTGCCAGCAGCCAGTACCAGGGGACCAGGTACGAGCAGTACTTC
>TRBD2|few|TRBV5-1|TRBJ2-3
CASSPGSGGADTQYF
TGCGCCAGCAGCCCGGGTAGCGGGGGGGCAGATACGCAGTATTTT
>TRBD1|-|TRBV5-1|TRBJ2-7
CASSLGDRGLYEQYF
TGCGCCAGCAGCTTGGGAGACAGGGGTCTTTACGAGCAGTACTTC
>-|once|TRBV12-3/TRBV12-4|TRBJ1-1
CASTLGEDREAFF
TGTGCCAGCACCCTAGGGGAGGATAGGGAAGCTTTCTTT
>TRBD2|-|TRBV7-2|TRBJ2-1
CASSVAGGHYEQFF
TGTGCCAGCAGCGTAGCGGGGGGGCACTATGAGCAGTTCTTC
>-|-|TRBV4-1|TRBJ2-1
CASSHVGSRYNEQFF
TGCGCCAGCAGCCATGTAGGATCGCGCTACAATGAGCAGTTCTTC
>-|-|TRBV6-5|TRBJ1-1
CASSYRGKTEAFF
TGTGCCAGCAGTTACAGGGGTAAGACTGAAGCTTTCTTT
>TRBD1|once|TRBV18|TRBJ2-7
CASSSGTGGDEQYF
TGTGCCAGCTCATCGGGGACAGGGGGCGACGAGCAGTACTTC
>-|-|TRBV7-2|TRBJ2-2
CASSLRPAGARSGELFF
TGTGCCAGCAGCTTAAGGCCCGCCGGCGCGAGGTCCGGGGAGCTGTTTTTT
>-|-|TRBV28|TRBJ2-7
CASRPQPTYEQYF
TGTGCCAGCAGGCCCCAACCCACGTACGAGCAGTACTTC
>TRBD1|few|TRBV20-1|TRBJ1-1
CSASVRGGGAGDTEAFF
TGCAGTGCTAGTGTTCGGGGAGGGGGCGCTGGGGACACTGAAGCTTTCTTT
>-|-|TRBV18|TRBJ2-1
CASSPSVSYFNEQFF
TGTGCCAGCTCACCGAGCGTATCGTATTTCAATGAGCAGTTCTTC
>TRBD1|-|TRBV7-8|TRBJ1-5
CASSQGGTGEGSQHF
TGTGCCAGCAGCCAAGGTGGGACAGGGGAAGGGTCCCAGCATTTT
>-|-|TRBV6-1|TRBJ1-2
CASSEGLLTRLGYTF
TGTGCCAGCAGTGAAGGGCTTTTGACGAGGTTAGGCTACACCTTC
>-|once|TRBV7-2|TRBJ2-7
CASSPKHPGARYEQYF
TGTGCCAGCAGCCCCAAGCATCCAGGGGCTCGTTACGAGCAGTACTTC
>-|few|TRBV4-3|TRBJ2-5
CASSQDRREETQYF
TGCGCCAGCAGCCAAGATAGGAGGGAGGAGACCCAGTACTTC
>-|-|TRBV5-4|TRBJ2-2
CASSPPSYTGELFF
TGTGCCAGCAGCCCTCCTTCGTATACCGGGGAGCTGTTTTTT
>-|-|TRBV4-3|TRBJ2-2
CASSQDLMGSGELFF
TGCGCCAGCAGCCAAGATCTGATGGGCTCAGGGGAGCTGTTTTTT
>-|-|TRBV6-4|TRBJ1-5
CASSDGGASSNQPQHF
TGTGCCAGCAGTGACGGTGGGGCGTCGAGCAATCAGCCCCAGCATTTT
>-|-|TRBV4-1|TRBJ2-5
CASSQGARETQYF
TGCGCCAGCAGCCAAGGGGCACGGGAGACCCAGTACTTC
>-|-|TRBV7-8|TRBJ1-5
CASSLVEQPQHF
TGTGCCAGCAGCTTAGTAGAGCAGCCCCAGCATTTT
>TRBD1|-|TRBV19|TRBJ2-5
CASSSRTGGKETQYF
TGTGCCAGTAGTAGTCGGACAGGGGGCAAAGAGACCCAGTACTTC
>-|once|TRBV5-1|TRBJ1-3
CASSPGHSGGNTIYF
TGCGCCAGCAGCCCGGGCCACTCGGGGGGAAACACCATATATTTT
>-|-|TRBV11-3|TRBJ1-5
CASSCLFVPQPQHF
TGTGCCAGCAGCTGTTTGTTCGTACCTCAGCCCCAGCATTTT
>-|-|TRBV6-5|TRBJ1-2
CASSYSGQAAYGYTF
TGTGCCAGCAGTTACTCGGGGCAGGCGGCCTATGGCTACACCTTC
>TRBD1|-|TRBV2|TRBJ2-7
CASNGDSGNEQYF
TGTGCCAGCAATGGGGACAGCGGAAACGAGCAGTACTTC